Listed below are T cell receptor beta chains from one sample, sequenced in a study of cytomegalovirus exposure and HLA in healthy donors. Only in-frame clones appear in the TCRdb table, and some are missing; sequencing was by immunoSEQ multiplex PCR. This sample has around 100,000 clones, with 60% to 80% found just once. The sample taken for sequencing was PBMCs. All receptors derive from a man aged 50 to 59 in good health and CMV-seropositive. Each CDR3 is given with its conserved first and last residue. D genes are given only for firm matches. The listing skips clone size in some rows; elsewhere it reads once, few, many or a size class.

cdr3_nt: TGTGCCAGCACCACGGGGTACCAAGAGACCCAGTACTTC
cdr3_aa: CASTTGYQETQYF
clone_size: NA
v_call: TRBV7-9
d_call: NA
j_call: TRBJ2-5

cdr3_nt: TGTGCCAGCACCCTAGGGAGGGGTACTGAAGCTTTCTTT
cdr3_aa: CASTLGRGTEAFF
clone_size: NA
v_call: TRBV6-1
d_call: NA
j_call: TRBJ1-1

cdr3_nt: TGTGCCATCAGTGAGGGACTAGCGCAGACAGATACGCAGTATTTT
cdr3_aa: CAISEGLAQTDTQYF
clone_size: NA
v_call: TRBV10-3
d_call: TRBD2
j_call: TRBJ2-3

cdr3_nt: TGTGCCAGCGGCGGGGGACTACGAGTTCTTTACGAGCAGTACTTC
cdr3_aa: CASGGGLRVLYEQYF
clone_size: NA
v_call: TRBV2
d_call: TRBD2
j_call: TRBJ2-7

cdr3_nt: TGCGCCAGCAGCTTGGATCACAGGGGAGCAGGCGGGGAGCTGTTTTTT
cdr3_aa: CASSLDHRGAGGELFF
clone_size: NA
v_call: TRBV5-1
d_call: TRBD1
j_call: TRBJ2-2

cdr3_nt: TGTGCCAGCAGTCCCAGGGGGCTGGAAGAAAAACTGTTTTTT
cdr3_aa: CASSPRGLEEKLFF
clone_size: few
v_call: TRBV7-2
d_call: TRBD1
j_call: TRBJ1-4

cdr3_nt: TGTGCCAGCTCACCATTCCCCGGTAGCGGGACCACAGATACGCAGTATTTT
cdr3_aa: CASSPFPGSGTTDTQYF
clone_size: NA
v_call: TRBV18
d_call: TRBD2
j_call: TRBJ2-3

cdr3_nt: TGTGCCAGCAGTGTAGCAGGGGGCATCTCCTACGAGCAGTACTTC
cdr3_aa: CASSVAGGISYEQYF
clone_size: few
v_call: TRBV6-1
d_call: TRBD1
j_call: TRBJ2-7

cdr3_nt: TGTGCCAGCACACCAAATCAGTACACTGAAGCTTTCTTT
cdr3_aa: CASTPNQYTEAFF
clone_size: NA
v_call: TRBV18
d_call: NA
j_call: TRBJ1-1

cdr3_nt: TGCGCCAGCAGCTTGGCAGGGACAGGGAAAGTGGACGAGCAGTACTTC
cdr3_aa: CASSLAGTGKVDEQYF
clone_size: NA
v_call: TRBV5-1
d_call: TRBD1
j_call: TRBJ2-7

cdr3_nt: TGTGCCTGGAGACTTCGGAGGGACGGGGAGCTGTTTTTT
cdr3_aa: CAWRLRRDGELFF
clone_size: NA
v_call: TRBV30
d_call: NA
j_call: TRBJ2-2

cdr3_nt: TGTGCCATCAGTGAAGGGGACACTGAAGCTTTCTTT
cdr3_aa: CAISEGDTEAFF
clone_size: NA
v_call: TRBV10-3
d_call: NA
j_call: TRBJ1-1

cdr3_nt: TGTGCCAGCAGCTATTTTACAGATCCCAGGGTAACACATGAGCAGTTCTTC
cdr3_aa: CASSYFTDPRVTHEQFF
clone_size: NA
v_call: TRBV11-2
d_call: NA
j_call: TRBJ2-1

cdr3_nt: TGTGCCATCAGTGAAAGGGGGCCTAACTATGGCTACACCTTC
cdr3_aa: CAISERGPNYGYTF
clone_size: few
v_call: TRBV10-3
d_call: TRBD1
j_call: TRBJ1-2

cdr3_nt: TGTGCCAGCAGCGTAGGAACAGGGTACTATGGCTACACCTTC
cdr3_aa: CASSVGTGYYGYTF
clone_size: NA
v_call: TRBV9
d_call: NA
j_call: TRBJ1-2

cdr3_nt: TGTGCCAGCAGTGTTAGCCAATCGAACACCGGGGAGCTGTTTTTT
cdr3_aa: CASSVSQSNTGELFF
clone_size: NA
v_call: TRBV2
d_call: NA
j_call: TRBJ2-2

cdr3_nt: TGTGCCAGCAGTGACGGCGGGAGCCGGAATGAGCAGTTCTTC
cdr3_aa: CASSDGGSRNEQFF
clone_size: NA
v_call: TRBV2
d_call: TRBD2
j_call: TRBJ2-1